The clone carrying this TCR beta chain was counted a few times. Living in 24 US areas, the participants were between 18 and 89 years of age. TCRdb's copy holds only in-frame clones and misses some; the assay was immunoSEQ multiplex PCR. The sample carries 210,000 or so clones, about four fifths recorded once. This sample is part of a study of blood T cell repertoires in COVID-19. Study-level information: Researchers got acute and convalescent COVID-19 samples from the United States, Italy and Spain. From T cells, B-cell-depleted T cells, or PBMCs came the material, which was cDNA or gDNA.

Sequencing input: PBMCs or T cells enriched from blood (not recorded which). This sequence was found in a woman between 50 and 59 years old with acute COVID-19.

The CDR3 loop is CASSFLQPNVLTF. The CDR3 nucleotides read TGTGCCAGCAGTTTTCTACAGCCAAATGTCCTGACTTTC. The gene calls are TRBV28 and TRBJ2-6, with no clear D. Germline loops: CDR1 MDHEN, CDR2 SYDVKM. The CDR3 spans 13 residues. Trimming cost V 3 bases and J 13 bases, with 13 bases left between them.